The 24 T cell receptor beta chains reported below all come from one sample, sequenced in a study of human T cells and chemical hapten exposure. TCRdb passed the RACE reads through MiXCR, listing each CDR3 protein once. The sample carries fewer than 300,000 distinct CDR3 sequences, 8.6% recorded once. Time point meaning: pre-sensitization, week 0. As to treatment: therapeutic diphenylcyclopropenone sensitization with weekly scalp DPC. The sequencing used whole blood, collected in connection with sensitization to the hapten diphenylcyclopropenone (DPC). The receptors stem from a woman aged 35 to 49 with alopecia areata. Some clones in this sample may be carry-over from other donors' samples.

This CDR3 is CASSYGLAEETQYF. CDR3 in DNA: TGTGCCAGCAGTTACGGACTAGCGGAAGAGACCCAGTACTTC. This chain uses TRBV12-3 or TRBV12-4 with TRBJ2-5; the match to TRBD2 covers 10 bases. Germline trimming cut 4 bases from V and 3 bases from J; bases unmatched to any gene: 2. CDR3 length equals 14 residues.

This clonotype occurred a few times. The CDR3 region has the DNA TGTGCCAGCAGTTTAGCCGGGACAGGGGTTGAGCAGTACTTC. Its protein product is CASSLAGTGVEQYF. The rearrangement links TRBV12-3 or TRBV12-4 to TRBJ2-7, with TRBD1 matching 10 bases. V was pared by 0 bases and J by 7 bases, with 3 bases of the junction left unmatched. The CDR3 loop spans 14 amino acids.

This clonotype has just a few counts. The chain couples TRBV28 to TRBJ2-2; D is unclear. Between the trimmed V and J ends, which lost 3 bases and 4 bases, there was a span of 15 bases. The CDR3 length is 16 residues. Germline V CDR1 and CDR2: MDHEN, SYDVKM. The CDR3 DNA sequence: TGTGCCAGCAGTTTCCAAATGCCGTCGGCCACCGGGGAGCTGTTTTTT. The encoded protein is CASSFQMPSATGELFF.

Many counts were recorded for this clonotype. The chain recombines TRBV11-2 with TRBJ2-1; 15 bases line up with TRBD2. The ends lost 6 bases at V and 4 bases at J; junction bases unmatched: 13. The CDR3 extends over 19 amino acids. Germline loops: CDR1 SGHAT, CDR2 FQNNGV. The CDR3: CASRRTSGRAISWYNEQFF. CDR3 in DNA: TGTGCCAGCAGAAGGACTAGCGGGAGGGCGATATCGTGGTACAATGAGCAGTTCTTC.

This clonotype was picked up many times. This chain joins TRBV7-9 and TRBJ2-1; maybe TRBD1 (6 bases). The CDR3 covers 13 residues. Trimming shortened V by 5 bases and J by 2 bases, and 7 bases separated the two germline ends. Germline CDR1 SEHNR, CDR2 FQNEAQ (reference sequence). The CDR3: CASSGQTYNEQFF. The CDR3 DNA follows: TGTGCCAGCAGCGGACAGACCTACAATGAGCAGTTCTTC.

The gene calls are TRBV21-1 and TRBJ2-7. TRBV21-1 is given as a pseudogene. The CDR3 extends over 15 amino acids. CDR3 DNA sequence: TGTGCCAGCAGCAAATGGGCAGGCACCTCCTACGAGCAGTACTTC. Its translation: CASSKWAGTSYEQYF.

The V call is TRBV20-1, the J call TRBJ1-2; 8 bases line up with TRBD1. Germline CDR1 is DFQATT and CDR2 is SNEGSKA (reference sequence). The CDR3 runs 13 residues. V lost 6 bases and J lost 8; bases outside the gene matches: 11. The CDR3 DNA reads TGCAGTGCCAAGACAGGGGCCCTCGGGGGCTACACCTTC. Translating it yields CSAKTGALGGYTF.

Remarks on this clonotype: The conserved final phenylalanine or tryptophan is absent from the CDR3, which likely points to a read error. The CDR3 protein is CASSGTALQETQYV. CDR3 nucleotide sequence: TGCGCCAGCAGCGGAACAGCGTTACAAGAGACCCAGTACGTC. The chain combines TRBV5-1 with TRBJ2-5, with D hard to call. V was trimmed by 4 bases and J by 2 bases, leaving 12 bases between them. The CDR3 loop spans 14 amino acids. The germline V gene has CDR1 SGHRS and CDR2 YFSETQ.

V is TRBV5-1 and J is TRBJ1-1, with D maybe TRBD1 (5 bases). The V end was cut by 4 bases, the J end by 1 base, with 11 bases between. The CDR3 is 14 residues long. The V gene's germline CDR1 is SGHRS and CDR2 YFSETQ. The CDR3 region is CASSLLQANTEAFF. CDR3 DNA sequence: TGCGCCAGCAGCCTTTTACAGGCGAACACTGAAGCTTTCTTT.

This clonotype was observed a few times. This chain connects TRBV7-9 to TRBJ1-1; 9 bases line up with TRBD1. Trimming cost V 6 bases and J 2 bases; bases outside gene matches: 13. The CDR3 is 17 amino acids. CDR1 is SEHNR and CDR2 is FQNEAQ in the germline V gene (reference sequence). This CDR3 reads CASRTGPGQGDNTEAFF. The CDR3 DNA is TGTGCCAGCAGGACTGGGCCGGGACAGGGCGATAACACTGAAGCTTTCTTT.

The rearrangement uses TRBV28 and TRBJ2-3; tentatively, D is TRBD1 or TRBD2 (5 bases each). Trimming took off 6 bases at V and 0 bases at J, with 19 bases between the two ends. Looked up from germline, CDR1 is MDHEN and CDR2 is SYDVKM. The CDR3 runs to 17 residues. CDR3 in DNA: TGTGCCAGCAGCTCCTCCTCCTGGGGGTCTAGCACAGATACGCAGTATTTT. It codes for CASSSSSWGSSTDTQYF.

This sequence joins TRBV7-9 and TRBJ1-2; maybe TRBD1 (5 bases). Trimming left V 2 bases short and J 3 bases short, with 10 bases between. The CDR3 totals 14 residues. CDR1 is SEHNR and CDR2 is FQNEAQ in the germline V gene (reference sequence). Here the CDR3 reads CASSLSRVDYGYTF. The CDR3 nucleotides are TGTGCCAGCAGCTTAAGCAGGGTCGACTATGGCTACACCTTC.

In this sample, this clonotype turned up a few times. V is TRBV28 and J is TRBJ2-5, with TRBD2 matching 10 bases. Trimming took 1 base from V and 3 from J; bases not matched to a gene: 11. Germline values: CDR1 MDHEN, CDR2 SYDVKM. There are 18 residues in the CDR3. The CDR3 bases are TGTGCCAGCAGTTTATCTGCTAGCGGGAGCCGAATGAAAGAGACCCAGTACTTC. Its protein product is CASSLSASGSRMKETQYF.

There are a few counts of this clonotype. The J gene is TRBJ1-4, the V gene TRBV4-1, with 10 bases matching TRBD1. The germline CDR1 and CDR2 sequences are MGHRA and YSYEKL. V shed 1 base, J shed 8 bases, and the junction held 13 bases outside the gene matches. There are 18 residues in the CDR3. CDR3 sequence: CASSQVTSGDRGREKLFF. The CDR3 nucleotides read TGCGCCAGCAGCCAAGTTACTAGTGGGGACAGGGGCAGAGAAAAACTGTTTTTT.

This clonotype was found a few times. V gene TRBV10-3 combines with J gene TRBJ1-6, with TRBD1 as a possible D gene (6 bases). Trimming took 4 bases from V and 7 from J, leaving 14 bases between them. From germline, CDR1 is ENHRY and CDR2 SYGVKD. The CDR3 totals 15 residues. In DNA, the CDR3 is TGTGCCATCAGTGGAGCCGGGACATGGAATTCACCCCTCCACTTT. Amino acid sequence: CAISGAGTWNSPLHF.

The chain has TRBV18 and TRBJ1-2, with D perhaps TRBD1 (6 bases). CDR1 is KGHSH, CDR2 LQKENI, per germline. This CDR3 has 13 amino acids. With 0 bases removed from V and 8 bases from J, the gap between germline ends came to 10 bases. The CDR3 DNA reads as TGTGCCAGCTCACCACCGGGGGCGCAAGGCTACACCTTC. This gives the protein CASSPPGAQGYTF.

This clonotype was counted many times. The V gene is TRBV11-2, the J gene TRBJ2-1, with TRBD1 matching over 7 bases. Losses at the gene ends were 3 bases for V and 6 bases for J; bases not matched to a gene: 2. This CDR3 region has 13 residues. The germline V gene encodes CDR1 SGHAT and CDR2 FQNNGV. The CDR3 loop reads CASSFAGGNEQFF. The CDR3 DNA sequence: TGTGCCAGCAGCTTCGCAGGGGGCAATGAGCAGTTCTTC.

The sample holds many counts of this clonotype. The J gene is TRBJ2-1, the V gene TRBV18, with D possibly called TRBD1 or TRBD2 (5 bases each). The CDR3 sequence is 13 residues long. V dropped 2 bases and J dropped 10 bases, with 12 bases sitting between them. Germline CDR1 KGHSH, CDR2 LQKENI. Here the CDR3 reads CASSPARDQEQFF. The CDR3 DNA reads TGTGCCAGCTCACCAGCCCGGGACCAAGAGCAGTTCTTC. The full variable domain, in which reference TRBV18 and TRBJ2-1 provide the parts outside the CDR3, is NAGVMQNPRHLVRRRGQEARLRCSPMKGHSHVYWYRQLPEEGLKFMVYLQKENIIDESGMPKERFSAEFPKEGPSILRIQQVVRGDSAAYFCASSPARDQEQFFGPGTRLTVL.

A few counts support this clonotype. The chain has TRBV28 and TRBJ2-5; a weak D match, TRBD2 (7 bases). The V end was cut by 6 bases, the J end by 2 bases, with 19 bases between. CDR1 is MDHEN, CDR2 SYDVKM, per germline. This CDR3 is built from 16 residues. CDR3 loop: CASRTGGLAAQETQYF. CDR3 DNA sequence: TGTGCCAGCAGGACTGGGGGGCTAGCGGCTCAAGAGACCCAGTACTTC.

The chain links TRBV20-1 to TRBJ2-3, with 11 bases matching TRBD2. The CDR3 extends over 14 amino acids. Germline V gene data show CDR1 as DFQATT and CDR2 as SNEGSKA (reference sequence). V dropped 3 bases and J dropped 11; count of bases not matched to a gene: 10. CDR3 loop: CSARLAGGPSRQYF. CDR3 coding DNA: TGCAGTGCTAGGTTAGCGGGAGGGCCTAGCAGGCAGTATTTT.

This clonotype showed up many times. This chain uses TRBV28 with TRBJ1-1; weak D call: TRBD1 (5 bases). The germline gives CDR1 MDHEN, CDR2 SYDVKM. The V and J ends lost 3 bases and 4 bases respectively, with 6 bases between them. The CDR3 sequence is 12 residues long. CDR3 DNA: TGTGCCAGCAGTTTGCAGGGCACTGAAGCTTTCTTT. It yields the protein CASSLQGTEAFF. The full variable domain, its missing parts supplied by reference TRBV28 and TRBJ1-1, is DVKVTQSSRYLVKRTGEKVFLECVQDMDHENMFWYRQDPGLGLRLIYFSYDVKMKEKGDIPEGYSVSREKKERFSLILESASTNQTSMYLCASSLQGTEAFFGQGTRLTVV.

The table lists this clonotype with a count of one. The rearrangement uses TRBV6-2 or TRBV6-3 and TRBJ2-7, with 8 bases aligning to TRBD2. With V trimmed by 2 bases and J by 5 bases, 14 bases remained unmatched. The CDR3 runs 17 residues. Germline CDR1 reads MNHEY; CDR2 reads SVGEGT. The CDR3 DNA follows: TGTGCCAGCAGTTACCCTGCTAGCGGGCGCCTTGAGGACGAGCAGTACTTC. It translates to CASSYPASGRLEDEQYF.

This clonotype was counted many times. The chain recombines TRBV12-3 or TRBV12-4 with TRBJ1-5, with D unclear. This CDR3 is built from 12 residues. Trimming pared 5 bases from V and 5 bases from J, leaving 7 bases between. CDR3 bases: TGTGCCAGCAGTAGGAACGATCAGCCCCAGCATTTT. It codes for CASSRNDQPQHF.

In its sample, this clonotype was seen many times. The J gene is TRBJ2-7, the V gene TRBV12-3 or TRBV12-4, with D tentatively TRBD2 (7 bases). V gave up 5 bases and J gave up 7 bases, with 12 bases separating them. The CDR3 is 12 amino acids. Written as DNA, the CDR3 is TGTGCCAGCAGTCCGGGGGGCAGGGAGCAGTACTTC. Translating gives CASSPGGREQYF.